This T cell receptor (beta chain) was recorded in a study of blood T cell repertoires in COVID-19. In the study's own analysis: Scientists estimated how many nucleated cells there were by amplifying reference gene primers. Sequencing used immunoSEQ multiplex PCR; TCRdb keeps in-frame clones, though not all of them. V and J calls and clone size come straight from that table; D and trimming were deduced from the DNA. The top ten hold over 2% of the sample, which has some 73,000 clones, about 74% seen once. With V trimmed by 4 bases and J by 0 bases, 1 base remained unmatched. CDR1 MNHNY and CDR2 SVGAGI come from the germline V gene (reference sequence). The CDR3 is 14 amino acids.

This TCR was recovered from a man between 65 and 85 years old with COVID-19, enrolled during active disease. This sequence joins TRBV6-6 and TRBJ2-7, with TRBD1 matching over 9 bases. Source material: peripheral blood. The CDR3 region is CASSSDRGSYEQYF. The DNA of the CDR3 is TGTGCCAGCAGTTCGGACAGGGGCTCCTACGAGCAGTACTTC.